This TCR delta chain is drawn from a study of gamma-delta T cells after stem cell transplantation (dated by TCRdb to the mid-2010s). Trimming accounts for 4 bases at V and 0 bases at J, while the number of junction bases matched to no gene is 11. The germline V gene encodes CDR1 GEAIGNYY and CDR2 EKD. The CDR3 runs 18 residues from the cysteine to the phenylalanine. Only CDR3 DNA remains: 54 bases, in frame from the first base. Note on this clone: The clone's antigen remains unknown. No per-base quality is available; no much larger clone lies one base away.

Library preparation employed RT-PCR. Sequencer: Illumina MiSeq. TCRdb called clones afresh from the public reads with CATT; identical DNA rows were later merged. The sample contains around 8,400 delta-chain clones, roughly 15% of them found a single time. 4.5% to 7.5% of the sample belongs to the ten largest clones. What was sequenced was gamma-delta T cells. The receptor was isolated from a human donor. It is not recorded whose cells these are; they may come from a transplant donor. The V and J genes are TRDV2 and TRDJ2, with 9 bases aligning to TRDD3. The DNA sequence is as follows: TGTGCCTGTGATTCCGTTACTGGGGGACAAGCTTTGACAGCACAACTCTTCTTT. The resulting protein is CACDSVTGGQALTAQLFF.